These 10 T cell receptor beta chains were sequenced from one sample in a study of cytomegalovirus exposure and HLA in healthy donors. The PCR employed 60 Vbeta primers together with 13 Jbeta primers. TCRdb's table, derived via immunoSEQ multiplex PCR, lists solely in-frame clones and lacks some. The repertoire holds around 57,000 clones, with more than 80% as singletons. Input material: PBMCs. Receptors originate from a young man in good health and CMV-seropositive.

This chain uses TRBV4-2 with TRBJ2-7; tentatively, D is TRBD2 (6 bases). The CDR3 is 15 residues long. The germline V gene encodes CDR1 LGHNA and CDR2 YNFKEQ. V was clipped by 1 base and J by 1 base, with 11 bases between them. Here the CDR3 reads CASSQVVGGSYEQYF. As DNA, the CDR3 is TGTGCCAGCAGCCAAGTCGTGGGAGGATCCTACGAGCAGTACTTC.

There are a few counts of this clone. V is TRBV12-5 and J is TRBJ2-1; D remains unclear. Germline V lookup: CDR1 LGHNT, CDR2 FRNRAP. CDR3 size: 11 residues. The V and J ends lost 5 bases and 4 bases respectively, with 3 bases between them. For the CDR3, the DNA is TGTGCTAGTGGTCATTACAATGAGCAGTTCTTC. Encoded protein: CASGHYNEQFF.

CDR3 region: CATSKRVDGWDEQYF. Written as DNA, the CDR3 is TGTGCCACCAGCAAACGAGTCGACGGGTGGGACGAGCAGTACTTC. The chain couples TRBV15 to TRBJ2-7; no definite D call. Germline V gene data show CDR1 as LNHNV and CDR2 as YYDKDF (reference sequence). The CDR3 totals 15 residues. Deletions cut 4 bases from V and 5 bases from J, with 18 bases between.

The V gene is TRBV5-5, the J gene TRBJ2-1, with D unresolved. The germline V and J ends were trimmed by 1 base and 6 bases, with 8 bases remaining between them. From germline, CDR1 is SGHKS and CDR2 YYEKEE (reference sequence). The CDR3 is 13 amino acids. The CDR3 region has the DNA TGTGCCAGCAGCTTGACTACTCTCAATGAGCAGTTCTTC. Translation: CASSLTTLNEQFF.

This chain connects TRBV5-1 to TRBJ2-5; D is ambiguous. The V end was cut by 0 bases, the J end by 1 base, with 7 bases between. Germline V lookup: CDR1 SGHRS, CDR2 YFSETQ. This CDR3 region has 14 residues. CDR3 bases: TGCGCCAGCAGCTTGGGAGACTCCCAAGAGACCCAGTACTTC. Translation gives CASSLGDSQETQYF.

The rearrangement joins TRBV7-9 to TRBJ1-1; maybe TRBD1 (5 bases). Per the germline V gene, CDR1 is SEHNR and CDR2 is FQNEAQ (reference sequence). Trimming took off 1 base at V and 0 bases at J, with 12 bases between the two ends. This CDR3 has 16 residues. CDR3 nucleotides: TGTGCCAGCAGCTTAGGACAGCACTTGGTGAACACTGAAGCTTTCTTT. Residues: CASSLGQHLVNTEAFF.

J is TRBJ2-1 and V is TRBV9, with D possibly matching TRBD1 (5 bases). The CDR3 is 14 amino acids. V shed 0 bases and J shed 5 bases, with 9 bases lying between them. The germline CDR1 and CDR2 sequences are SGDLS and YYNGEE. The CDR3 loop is CASSVVTENNEQFF. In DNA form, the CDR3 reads TGTGCCAGCAGCGTAGTGACAGAGAACAATGAGCAGTTCTTC.

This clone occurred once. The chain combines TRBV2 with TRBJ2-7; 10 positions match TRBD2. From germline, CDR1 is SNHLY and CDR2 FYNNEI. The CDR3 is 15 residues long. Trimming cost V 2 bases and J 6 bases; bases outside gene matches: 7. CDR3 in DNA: TGTGCCAGCAGTGAATGGGCTAGCGGGAGAACCGAGCAGTACTTC. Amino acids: CASSEWASGRTEQYF.

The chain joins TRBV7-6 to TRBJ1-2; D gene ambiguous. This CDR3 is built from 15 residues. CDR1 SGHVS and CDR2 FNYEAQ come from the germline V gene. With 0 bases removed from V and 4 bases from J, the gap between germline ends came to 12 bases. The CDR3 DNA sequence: TGTGCCAGCAGCTTAGCCCCAGATGCTAGCTATGGCTACACCTTC. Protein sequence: CASSLAPDASYGYTF.

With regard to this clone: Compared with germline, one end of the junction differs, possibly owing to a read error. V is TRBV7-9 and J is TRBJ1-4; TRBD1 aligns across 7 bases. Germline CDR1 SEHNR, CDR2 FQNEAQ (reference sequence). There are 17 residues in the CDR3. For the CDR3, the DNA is TGTTCCAGCAGCCGATACGGTGGGACAGCCACTAATGAAAAACTGTTTTTT. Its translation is CSSSRYGGTATNEKLFF.